This entry lists 14 T cell receptor beta chains sequenced from one sample in a study of CD8+CD57+ T cells in acquired aplastic anemia. Before being chosen for sequencing, patients had shown CD8+CD57+ cell expansion by flow cytometry. Genomic DNA was employed as the template in profiling TCR beta VDJ and CDR3. TCRdb ran MiXCR on the reads and lists one entry per CDR3 protein. Among around 170,000 distinct CDR3 sequences listed, nearly 50% were seen once. The source material was sorted CD4+, CD8+, or CD8+CD57+ T cells (not recorded which) from PBMCs. The origin of the receptors is a human donor with aplastic anemia.

This clonotype was found many times. The rearrangement joins TRBV12-3 or TRBV12-4 to TRBJ2-7; D is perhaps TRBD1 or TRBD2 (5 bases each). V was cut by 4 bases and J by 3 bases, with 16 bases left in between. This CDR3 is 15 amino acids long. DNA of the CDR3: TGTGCCAGCAGTTCTATAGGGACCGGTAACTACGAGCAGTACTTC. It specifies CASSSIGTGNYEQYF.

This rearrangement joins TRBV20-1 to TRBJ2-1; 16 positions match TRBD2. CDR1 DFQATT and CDR2 SNEGSKA come from the germline V gene (reference sequence). The CDR3 length is 16 residues. The ends lost 4 bases at V and 4 bases at J; junction bases unmatched: 4. CDR3 DNA sequence: TGCAGTGCTACCTCGGGACTAGCGGGAGGGTACAATGAGCAGTTCTTC. Its translation is CSATSGLAGGYNEQFF.

This clonotype was found many times. This chain connects TRBV5-1 to TRBJ2-3; D is possibly TRBD1 (6 bases). Germline V lookup: CDR1 SGHRS, CDR2 YFSETQ. V was pared by 4 bases and J by 4 bases, with 13 bases between. The CDR3 totals 14 residues. This CDR3 is CASSVGTSSDTQYF. The DNA of the CDR3 is TGCGCCAGCAGCGTCGGGACAAGCTCAGATACGCAGTATTTT.

V and J are TRBV7-2 and TRBJ2-2, with 7 nucleotides matching TRBD1. The CDR3 loop spans 13 amino acids. V shed 5 bases and J 6 bases; nucleotides not matched to a gene: 3. Germline values: CDR1 SGHTA, CDR2 FQGNSA. CDR3 sequence reads: CASSEGAAGELFF. Written as DNA, the CDR3 is TGTGCCAGCAGCGAGGGGGCGGCCGGGGAGCTGTTTTTT.

The chain has TRBV4-1 and TRBJ1-6; D remains unclear. V was clipped by 1 base and J by 7 bases, with 5 bases between them. The CDR3 consists of 13 residues. The germline CDR1 and CDR2 sequences are MGHRA and YSYEKL. The CDR3 region has the DNA TGCGCCAGCAGCCAAGCCGGGAATTCACCCCTCCACTTT. It specifies CASSQAGNSPLHF.

This clonotype showed up just once. The V gene is TRBV5-4, the J gene TRBJ1-1; D remains unclear. This CDR3 has 12 residues. Trimming cost V 6 bases and J 11 bases, with 17 bases left between them. Germline V gene data show CDR1 as SGHNT and CDR2 as YYREEE (reference sequence). In DNA form, the CDR3 reads TGTGCCAGCACCGCGGACTCGTCTATGGCTTTCTTT. Its translation: CASTADSSMAFF.

This clonotype was counted ten times or more. V usage is TRBV12-3 or TRBV12-4 and J usage is TRBJ2-7, with unresolved D. This CDR3 has 14 residues. The V and J ends lost 4 bases and 3 bases respectively, with 13 bases between them. The CDR3 here is CASSSQTFFYEQYF. CDR3 nucleotides: TGTGCCAGCAGTTCCCAGACATTCTTCTACGAGCAGTACTTC.

This clonotype was counted at least ten times. This sequence joins TRBV19 and TRBJ1-5; D is unclear. From germline, CDR1 is LNHDA and CDR2 SQIVND (reference sequence). With 1 base removed from V and 2 bases from J, the gap between germline ends came to 12 bases. The CDR3 covers 16 residues. The CDR3 protein is CASSIVGTVGNQPQHF. In DNA form, the CDR3 reads TGTGCCAGTAGTATAGTAGGCACCGTAGGCAATCAGCCCCAGCATTTT.

This clonotype has a handful of counts. The J gene is TRBJ2-7, the V gene TRBV7-3; D is perhaps TRBD2 (6 bases). Germline V gene data show CDR1 as SGHTA and CDR2 as FQGTGA. This CDR3 contains 13 residues. Trimming stripped 1 base from V and 5 bases from J, with 9 bases between. The CDR3 loop reads CASSLIPGDEQYF. CDR3 nucleotide sequence: TGTGCCAGCAGCTTAATTCCGGGGGACGAGCAGTACTTC.

This clonotype was counted between two and nine times. The gene calls are TRBV3-1 and TRBJ1-1; 8 positions agree with TRBD1. The germline V gene encodes CDR1 LGHDT and CDR2 YNNKEL (reference sequence). The CDR3 loop spans 14 amino acids. The V gene end was trimmed by 4 bases and the J gene end by 6 bases; junction bases not matched to a gene: 7. The CDR3 protein is CASSLNPTGAEAFF. The CDR3 DNA sequence: TGTGCCAGCAGCCTAAACCCGACAGGGGCTGAAGCTTTCTTT.

This clonotype has ten or more counts. The chain links TRBV20-1 to TRBJ2-1, with 11 nucleotides matching TRBD2. V dropped 6 bases and J dropped 0; count of bases not matched to a gene: 13. Germline V lookup: CDR1 DFQATT, CDR2 SNEGSKA (reference sequence). The CDR3 contains 18 residues. The CDR3 region has the DNA TGCAGTGCCCTCGGGCTAGCGGGAGGAAAAGGCTCCTACAATGAGCAGTTCTTC. The encoded protein is CSALGLAGGKGSYNEQFF.

This sequence joins TRBV4-1 and TRBJ1-1; a possible D gene is TRBD1 (6 bases). Deletions cut 1 base from V and 6 bases from J, with 18 bases between. Germline CDR1 is MGHRA and CDR2 is YSYEKL. The CDR3 sequence is 16 residues long. DNA for the CDR3: TGCGCCAGCAGCCAAGGGGAGGCCAGAAAGGGGGCTGAAGCTTTCTTT. Residues: CASSQGEARKGAEAFF.

Turning to this clonotype: Mismatch with germline at one junction end may stem from a read error. The V gene is TRBV7-6, the J gene TRBJ2-7; no firm D call. Germline V gene sequence: CDR1 SGHVS, CDR2 FNYEAQ. The CDR3 spans 13 residues. The chain's CDR3 is CAGSPGRNYEQYF. The CDR3 DNA sequence: TGTGCCGGCAGCCCCGGCAGGAACTACGAGCAGTACTTC.

This clonotype was counted many times. The chain carries TRBV5-8 and TRBJ2-7; a weak D match, TRBD1 (6 bases). CDR1 and CDR2 from the germline V gene are SGHTS and YDEGEE. CDR3 length: 15 amino acids. V shed 3 bases and J shed 3 bases, with 16 bases lying between them. The CDR3 loop reads CASSSGTHSVYEQYF. The CDR3 nucleotides are TGTGCCAGCAGCTCAGGGACACACTCGGTCTACGAGCAGTACTTC.